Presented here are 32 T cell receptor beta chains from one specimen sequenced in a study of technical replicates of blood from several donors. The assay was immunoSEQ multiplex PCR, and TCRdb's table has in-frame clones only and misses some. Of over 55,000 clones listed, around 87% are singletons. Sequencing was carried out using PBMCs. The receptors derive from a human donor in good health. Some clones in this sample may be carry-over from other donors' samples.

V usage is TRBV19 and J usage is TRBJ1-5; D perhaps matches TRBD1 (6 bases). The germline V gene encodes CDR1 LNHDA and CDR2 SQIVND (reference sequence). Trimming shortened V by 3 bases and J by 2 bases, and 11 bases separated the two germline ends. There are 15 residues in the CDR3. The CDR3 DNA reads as TGTGCCAGTAGTATTGGCAGGGGAGGCAATCAGCCCCAGCATTTT. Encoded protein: CASSIGRGGNQPQHF.

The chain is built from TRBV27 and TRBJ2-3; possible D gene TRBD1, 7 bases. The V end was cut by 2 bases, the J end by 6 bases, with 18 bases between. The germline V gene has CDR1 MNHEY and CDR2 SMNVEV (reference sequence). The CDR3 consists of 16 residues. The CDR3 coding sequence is TGTGCCAGCAGTTTAATGGCAGGGGGAGGTTTGGATACGCAGTATTTT. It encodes CASSLMAGGGLDTQYF.

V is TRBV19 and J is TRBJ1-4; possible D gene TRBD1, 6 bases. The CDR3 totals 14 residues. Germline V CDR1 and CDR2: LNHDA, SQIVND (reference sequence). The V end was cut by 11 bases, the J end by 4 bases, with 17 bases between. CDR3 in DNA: TGTGCCGGAGAATCTGGGACACGTAATGAAAAACTGTTTTTT. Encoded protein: CAGESGTRNEKLFF.

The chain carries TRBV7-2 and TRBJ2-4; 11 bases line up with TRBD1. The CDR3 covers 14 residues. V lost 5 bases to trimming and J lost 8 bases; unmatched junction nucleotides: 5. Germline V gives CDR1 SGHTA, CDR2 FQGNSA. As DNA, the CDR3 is TGTGCCAGCAGCCACCCGGGACAGGGGGACATTCAGTACTTC. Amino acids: CASSHPGQGDIQYF.

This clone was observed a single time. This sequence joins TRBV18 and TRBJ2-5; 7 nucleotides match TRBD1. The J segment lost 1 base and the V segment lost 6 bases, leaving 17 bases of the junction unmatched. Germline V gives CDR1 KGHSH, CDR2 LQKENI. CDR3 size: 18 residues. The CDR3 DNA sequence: TGTGCCAGCTCCCGTGAAGATAGGGGGCTGGGTGGCCAAGAGACCCAGTACTTC. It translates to CASSREDRGLGGQETQYF.

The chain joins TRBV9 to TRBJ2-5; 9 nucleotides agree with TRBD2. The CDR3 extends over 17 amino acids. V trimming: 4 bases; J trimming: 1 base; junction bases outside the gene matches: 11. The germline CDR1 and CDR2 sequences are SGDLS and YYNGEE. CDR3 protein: CASSPWGGAGGQETQYF. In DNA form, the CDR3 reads TGTGCCAGCAGCCCCTGGGGGGGAGCGGGGGGCCAAGAGACCCAGTACTTC.

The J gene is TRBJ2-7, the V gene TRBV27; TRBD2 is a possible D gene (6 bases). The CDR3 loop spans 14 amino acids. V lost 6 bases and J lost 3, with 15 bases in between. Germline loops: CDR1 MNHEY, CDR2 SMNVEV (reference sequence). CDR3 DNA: TGTGCCAGCAGCCGTAGCGGAAGATTCTACGAGCAGTACTTC. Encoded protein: CASSRSGRFYEQYF.

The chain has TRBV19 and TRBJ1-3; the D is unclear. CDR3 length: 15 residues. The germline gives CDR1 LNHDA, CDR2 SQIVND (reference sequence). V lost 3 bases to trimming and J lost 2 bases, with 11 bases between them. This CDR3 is CASSIGSGAGNTIYF. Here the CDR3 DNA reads TGTGCCAGTAGTATCGGCAGTGGAGCTGGAAACACCATATATTTT.

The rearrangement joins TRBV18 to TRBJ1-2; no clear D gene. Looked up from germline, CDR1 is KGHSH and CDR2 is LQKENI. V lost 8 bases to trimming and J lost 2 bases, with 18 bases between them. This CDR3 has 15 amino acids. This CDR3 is CASVTLASQNYGYTF. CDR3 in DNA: TGTGCCAGCGTCACCTTGGCCTCCCAGAACTATGGCTACACCTTC.

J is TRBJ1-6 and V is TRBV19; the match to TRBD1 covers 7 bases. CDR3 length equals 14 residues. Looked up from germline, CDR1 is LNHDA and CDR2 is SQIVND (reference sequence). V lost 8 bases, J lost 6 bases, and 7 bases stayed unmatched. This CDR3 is CASEGGQINSPLHF. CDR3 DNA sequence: TGTGCCAGTGAAGGGGGACAGATTAATTCACCCCTCCACTTT.

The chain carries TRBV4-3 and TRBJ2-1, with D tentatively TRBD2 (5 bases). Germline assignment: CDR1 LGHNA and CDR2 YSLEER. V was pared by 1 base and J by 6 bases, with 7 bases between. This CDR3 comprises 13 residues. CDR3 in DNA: TGCGCCAGCAGCCAAGGGGGAGCCAATGAGCAGTTCTTC. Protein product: CASSQGGANEQFF.

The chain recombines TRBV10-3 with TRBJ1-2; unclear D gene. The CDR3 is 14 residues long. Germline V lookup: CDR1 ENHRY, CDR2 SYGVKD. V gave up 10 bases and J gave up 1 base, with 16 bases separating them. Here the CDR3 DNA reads TGTGCCACGGGAAAGTTTGACAATAACTATGGCTACACCTTC. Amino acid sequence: CATGKFDNNYGYTF.

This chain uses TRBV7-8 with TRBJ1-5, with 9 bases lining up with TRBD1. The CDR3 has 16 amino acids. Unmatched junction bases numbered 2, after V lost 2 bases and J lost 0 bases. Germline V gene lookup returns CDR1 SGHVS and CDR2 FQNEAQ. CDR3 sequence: CASSLRTGVSNQPQHF. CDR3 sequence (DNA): TGTGCCAGCAGCTTACGGACAGGGGTTAGCAATCAGCCCCAGCATTTT.

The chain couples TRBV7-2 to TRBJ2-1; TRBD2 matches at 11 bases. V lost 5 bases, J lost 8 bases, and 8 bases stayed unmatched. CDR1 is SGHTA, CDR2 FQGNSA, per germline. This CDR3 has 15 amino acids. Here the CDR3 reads CASSRTSGRSYEQFF. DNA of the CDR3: TGTGCCAGCAGCCGAACTAGCGGGAGATCTTATGAGCAGTTCTTC.

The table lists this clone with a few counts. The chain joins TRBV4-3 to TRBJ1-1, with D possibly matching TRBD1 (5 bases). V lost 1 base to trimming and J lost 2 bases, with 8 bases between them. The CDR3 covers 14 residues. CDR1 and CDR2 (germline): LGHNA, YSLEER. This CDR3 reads CASSQAQGNTEAFF. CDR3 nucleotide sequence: TGCGCCAGCAGCCAAGCTCAGGGCAACACTGAAGCTTTCTTT.

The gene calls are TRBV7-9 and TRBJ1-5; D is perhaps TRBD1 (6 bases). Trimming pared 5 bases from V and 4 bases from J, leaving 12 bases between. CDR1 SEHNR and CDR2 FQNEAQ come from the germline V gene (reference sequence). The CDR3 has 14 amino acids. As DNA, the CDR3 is TGTGCCAGCAGCACCGGACAGCCAAATCAGCCCCAGCATTTT. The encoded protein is CASSTGQPNQPQHF.

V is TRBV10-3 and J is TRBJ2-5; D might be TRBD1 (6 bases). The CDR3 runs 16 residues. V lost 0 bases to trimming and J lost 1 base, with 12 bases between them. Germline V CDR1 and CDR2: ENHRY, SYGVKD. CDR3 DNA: TGTGCCATCAGTGAGTCTCCCAGGGGAATCCAAGAGACCCAGTACTTC. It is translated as CAISESPRGIQETQYF.

In nucleotides, the CDR3 is TGTGCCAGCAGCCAAGAAGGGGACTGGGGGGATTGGAGTGGCTACACCTTC. Translating gives CASSQEGDWGDWSGYTF. The chain uses TRBV14 and TRBJ1-2, with a weak D call TRBD1 (5 bases). Trimming took 0 bases from V and 7 from J, leaving 21 bases between them. The CDR3 sequence is 17 residues long. The V gene's germline CDR1 is SGHDN and CDR2 FVKESK.

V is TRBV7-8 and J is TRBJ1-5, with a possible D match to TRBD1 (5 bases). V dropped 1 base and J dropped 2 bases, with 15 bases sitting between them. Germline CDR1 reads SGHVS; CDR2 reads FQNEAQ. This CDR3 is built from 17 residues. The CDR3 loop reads CASSLEQASLRNQPQHF. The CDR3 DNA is TGTGCCAGCAGCTTAGAACAGGCCAGCCTGCGCAATCAGCCCCAGCATTTT. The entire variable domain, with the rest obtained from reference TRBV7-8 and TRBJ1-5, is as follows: GAGVSQSPRYKVAKRGQDVALRCDPISGHVSLFWYQQALGQGPEFLTYFQNEAQLDKSGLPSDRFFAERPEGSVSTLKIQRTQQEDSAVYLCASSLEQASLRNQPQHFGDGTRLSIL.

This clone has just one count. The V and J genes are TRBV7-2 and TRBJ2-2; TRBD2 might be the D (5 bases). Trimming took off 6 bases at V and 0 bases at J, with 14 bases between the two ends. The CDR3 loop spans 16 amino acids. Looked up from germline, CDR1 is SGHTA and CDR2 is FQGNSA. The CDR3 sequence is CASRPTRPANTGELFF. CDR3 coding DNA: TGTGCCAGCAGACCTACTAGGCCTGCGAACACCGGGGAGCTGTTTTTT.

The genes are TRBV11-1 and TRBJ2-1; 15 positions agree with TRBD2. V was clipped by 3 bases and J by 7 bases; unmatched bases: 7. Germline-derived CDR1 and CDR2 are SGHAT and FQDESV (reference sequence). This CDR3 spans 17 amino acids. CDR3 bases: TGTGCCAGCAGCTTCCGGACTAGCGGGAGGGCCGGTAATGAGCAGTTCTTC. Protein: CASSFRTSGRAGNEQFF. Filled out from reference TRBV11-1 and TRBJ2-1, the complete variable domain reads EAEVAQSPRYKITEKSQAVAFWCDPISGHATLYWYRQILGQGPELLVQFQDESVVDDSQLPKDRFSAERLKGVDSTLKIQPAELGDSAMYLCASSFRTSGRAGNEQFFGPGTRLTVL.

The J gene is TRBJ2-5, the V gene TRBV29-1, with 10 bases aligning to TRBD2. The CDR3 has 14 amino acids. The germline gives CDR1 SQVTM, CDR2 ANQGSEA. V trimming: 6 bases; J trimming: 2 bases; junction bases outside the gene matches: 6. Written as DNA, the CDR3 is TGCAGCGTCCGCCTAGCGGGGGTGCAAGAGACCCAGTACTTC. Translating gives CSVRLAGVQETQYF. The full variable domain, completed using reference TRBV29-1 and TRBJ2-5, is SAVISQKPSRDICQRGTSLTIQCQVDSQVTMMFWYRQQPGQSLTLIATANQGSEATYESGFVIDKFPISRPNLTFSTLTVSNMSPEDSSIYLCSVRLAGVQETQYFGPGTRLLVL.

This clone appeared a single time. CDR3 sequence (DNA): TGTGCCAGCAGCCCCAACGTGGGCCAGACTAATGAAAAACTGTTTTTT. Encoded protein: CASSPNVGQTNEKLFF. This rearrangement joins TRBV7-8 to TRBJ1-4; D not resolved. V was pared by 5 bases and J by 2 bases, with 15 bases between. This CDR3 is built from 16 residues. Germline-derived CDR1 and CDR2 are SGHVS and FQNEAQ.

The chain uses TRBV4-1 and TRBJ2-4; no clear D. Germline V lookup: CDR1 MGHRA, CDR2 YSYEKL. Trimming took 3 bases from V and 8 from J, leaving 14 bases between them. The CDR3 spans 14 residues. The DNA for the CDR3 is TGCGCCAGCAGCCATCCCGATAGTTACGACATTCAGTACTTC. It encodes CASSHPDSYDIQYF.

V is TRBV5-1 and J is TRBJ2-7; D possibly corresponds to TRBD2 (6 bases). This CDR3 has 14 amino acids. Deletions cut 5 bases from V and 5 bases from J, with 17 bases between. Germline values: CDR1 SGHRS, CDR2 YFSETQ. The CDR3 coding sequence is TGCGCCAGCAGGAGGCTGGCGGGGTTGGACGAGCAGTACTTC. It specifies CASRRLAGLDEQYF. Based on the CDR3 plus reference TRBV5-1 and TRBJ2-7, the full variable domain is KAGVTQTPRYLIKTRGQQVTLSCSPISGHRSVSWYQQTPGQGLQFLFEYFSETQRNKGNFPGRFSGRQFSNSRSEMNVSTLELGDSALYLCASRRLAGLDEQYFGPGTRLTVT.

CDR3 sequence: CASSVGWGPSYEQYF. The CDR3 DNA reads TGTGCCAGCAGCGTAGGATGGGGGCCCAGCTACGAGCAGTACTTC. The chain has TRBV9 and TRBJ2-7, with TRBD1 as a possible D gene (6 bases). This CDR3 is 15 amino acids long. The V end lost 0 bases, the J end lost 3 bases, and 13 bases lay between the germline ends. Germline assignment: CDR1 SGDLS and CDR2 YYNGEE.

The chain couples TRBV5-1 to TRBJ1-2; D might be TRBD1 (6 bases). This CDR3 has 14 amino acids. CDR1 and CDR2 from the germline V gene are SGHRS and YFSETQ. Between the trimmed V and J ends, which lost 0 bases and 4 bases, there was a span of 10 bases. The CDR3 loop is CASSLVAQGYGYTF. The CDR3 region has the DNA TGCGCCAGCAGCTTGGTAGCACAGGGCTATGGCTACACCTTC. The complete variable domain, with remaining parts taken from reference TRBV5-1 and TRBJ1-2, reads KAGVTQTPRYLIKTRGQQVTLSCSPISGHRSVSWYQQTPGQGLQFLFEYFSETQRNKGNFPGRFSGRQFSNSRSEMNVSTLELGDSALYLCASSLVAQGYGYTFGSGTRLTVV.

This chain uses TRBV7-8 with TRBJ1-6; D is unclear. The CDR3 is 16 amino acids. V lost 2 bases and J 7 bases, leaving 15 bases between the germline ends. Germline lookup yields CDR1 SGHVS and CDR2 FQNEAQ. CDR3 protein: CASSLTRMSGNSPLHF. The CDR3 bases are TGTGCCAGCAGCTTAACTAGGATGAGCGGGAATTCACCCCTCCACTTT.

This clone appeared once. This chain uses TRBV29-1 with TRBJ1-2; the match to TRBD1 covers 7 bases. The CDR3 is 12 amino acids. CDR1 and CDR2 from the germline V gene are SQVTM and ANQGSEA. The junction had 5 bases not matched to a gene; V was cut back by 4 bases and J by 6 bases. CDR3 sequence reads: CSVARGQDGYTF. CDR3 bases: TGCAGCGTTGCGAGGGGGCAGGATGGCTACACCTTC.

The CDR3 protein is CASSVGRAGGYEQYF. CDR3 nucleotides: TGTGCCAGCAGCGTAGGCCGCGCGGGAGGCTACGAGCAGTACTTC. The J gene is TRBJ2-7, the V gene TRBV9, with 8 bases matching TRBD2. V lost 0 bases to trimming and J lost 3 bases; unmatched junction nucleotides: 5. The germline CDR1 and CDR2 sequences are SGDLS and YYNGEE. The CDR3 is made up of 15 amino acids.

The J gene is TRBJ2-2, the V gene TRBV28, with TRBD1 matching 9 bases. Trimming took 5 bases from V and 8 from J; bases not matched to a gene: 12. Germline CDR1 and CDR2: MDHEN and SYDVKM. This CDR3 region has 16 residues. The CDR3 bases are TGTGCCAGCAGTAAGGGGACAGGGCCATCCGGTGGGGAGCTGTTTTTT. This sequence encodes CASSKGTGPSGGELFF. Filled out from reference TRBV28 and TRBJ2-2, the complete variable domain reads DVKVTQSSRYLVKRTGEKVFLECVQDMDHENMFWYRQDPGLGLRLIYFSYDVKMKEKGDIPEGYSVSREKKERFSLILESASTNQTSMYLCASSKGTGPSGGELFFGEGSRLTVL.

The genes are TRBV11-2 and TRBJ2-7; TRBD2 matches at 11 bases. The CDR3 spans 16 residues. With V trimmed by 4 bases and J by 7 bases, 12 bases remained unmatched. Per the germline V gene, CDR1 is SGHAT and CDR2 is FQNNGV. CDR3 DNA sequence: TGTGCCAGCAGCTCTATAGCGGGAGGGCCCGGTGGAGAGCAGTACTTC. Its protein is CASSSIAGGPGGEQYF.